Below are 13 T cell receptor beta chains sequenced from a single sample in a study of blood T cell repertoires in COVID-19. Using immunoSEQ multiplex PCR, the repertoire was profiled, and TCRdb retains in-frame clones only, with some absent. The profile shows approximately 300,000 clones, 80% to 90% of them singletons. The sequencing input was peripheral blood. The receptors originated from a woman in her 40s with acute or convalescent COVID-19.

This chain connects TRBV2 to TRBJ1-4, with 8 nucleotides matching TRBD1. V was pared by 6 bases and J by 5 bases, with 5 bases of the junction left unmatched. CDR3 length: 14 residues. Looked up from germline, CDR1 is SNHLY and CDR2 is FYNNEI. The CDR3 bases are TGTGCCAGCAGCGGGACAGGCGCGAATGAAAAACTGTTTTTT. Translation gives CASSGTGANEKLFF.

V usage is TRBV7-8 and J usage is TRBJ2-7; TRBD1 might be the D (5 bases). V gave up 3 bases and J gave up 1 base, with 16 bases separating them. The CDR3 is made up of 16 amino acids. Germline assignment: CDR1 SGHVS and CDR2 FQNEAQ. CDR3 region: CASSFGGQGSSYEQYV. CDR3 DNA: TGTGCCAGCAGCTTCGGCGGCCAGGGTTCATCCTACGAGCAGTACGTC.

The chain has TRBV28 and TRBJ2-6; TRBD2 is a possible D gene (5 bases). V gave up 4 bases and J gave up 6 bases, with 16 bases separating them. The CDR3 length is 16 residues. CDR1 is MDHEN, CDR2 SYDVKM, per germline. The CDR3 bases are TGTGCCAGCAGTTCCCTAGGGCCTAGCCTGGCCAACGTCCTGACTTTC. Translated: CASSSLGPSLANVLTF.

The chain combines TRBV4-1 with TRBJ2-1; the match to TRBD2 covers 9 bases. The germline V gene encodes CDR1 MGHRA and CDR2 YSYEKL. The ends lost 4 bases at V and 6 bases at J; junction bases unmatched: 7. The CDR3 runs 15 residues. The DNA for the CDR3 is TGCGCCAGCAGCCCGCCCGGGACTAGCTCCAATGAGCAGTTCTTC. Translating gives CASSPPGTSSNEQFF.

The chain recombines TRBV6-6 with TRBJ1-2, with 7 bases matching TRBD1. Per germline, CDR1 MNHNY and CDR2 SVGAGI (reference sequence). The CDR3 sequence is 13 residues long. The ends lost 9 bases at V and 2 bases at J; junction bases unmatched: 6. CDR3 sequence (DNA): TGTGCCAGTCGGGACAGCAGCAACTATGGCTACACCTTC. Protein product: CASRDSSNYGYTF.

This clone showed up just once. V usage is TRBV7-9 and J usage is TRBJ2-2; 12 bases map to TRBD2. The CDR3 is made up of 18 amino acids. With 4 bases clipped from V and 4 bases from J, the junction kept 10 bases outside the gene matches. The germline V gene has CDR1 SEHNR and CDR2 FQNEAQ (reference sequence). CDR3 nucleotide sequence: TGTGCCAGCAGCTCGCCCCTTCTAGCGGGGGGGCCCACCGGGGAGCTGTTTTTT. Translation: CASSSPLLAGGPTGELFF.

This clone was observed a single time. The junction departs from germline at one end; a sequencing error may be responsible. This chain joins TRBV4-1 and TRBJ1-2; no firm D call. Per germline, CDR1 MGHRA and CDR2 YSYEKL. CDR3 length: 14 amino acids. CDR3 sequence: CASSQFASDYGYTF. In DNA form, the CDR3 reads TGCGCCAGCAGCCAATTCGCCAGCGACTACGGCTACACCTTC.

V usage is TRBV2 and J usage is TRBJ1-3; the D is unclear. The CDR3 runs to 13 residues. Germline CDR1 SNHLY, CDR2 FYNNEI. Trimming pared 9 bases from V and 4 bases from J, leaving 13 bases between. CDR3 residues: CASNRENGNTIYF. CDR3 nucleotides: TGTGCCAGTAACCGGGAAAACGGAAACACCATATATTTT.

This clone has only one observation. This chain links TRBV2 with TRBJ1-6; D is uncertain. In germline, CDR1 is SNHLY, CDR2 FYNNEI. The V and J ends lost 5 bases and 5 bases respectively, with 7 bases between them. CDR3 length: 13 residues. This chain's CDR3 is CASSRQNNSPLHF. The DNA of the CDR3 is TGTGCCAGCAGTCGACAAAATAATTCACCCCTCCACTTT.

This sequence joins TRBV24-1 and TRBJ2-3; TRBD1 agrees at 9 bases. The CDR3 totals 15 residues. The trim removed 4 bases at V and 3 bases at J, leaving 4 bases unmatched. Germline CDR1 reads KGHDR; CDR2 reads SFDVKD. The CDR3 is CATSESGQGTDTQYF. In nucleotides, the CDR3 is TGTGCCACCAGTGAAAGCGGACAGGGGACAGATACGCAGTATTTT.

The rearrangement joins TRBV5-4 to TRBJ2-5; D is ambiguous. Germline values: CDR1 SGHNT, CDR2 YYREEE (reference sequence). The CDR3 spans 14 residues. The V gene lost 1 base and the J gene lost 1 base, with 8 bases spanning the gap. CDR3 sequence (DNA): TGTGCCAGCAGCTTGATGGTAGCCCAAGAGACCCAGTACTTC. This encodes CASSLMVAQETQYF.

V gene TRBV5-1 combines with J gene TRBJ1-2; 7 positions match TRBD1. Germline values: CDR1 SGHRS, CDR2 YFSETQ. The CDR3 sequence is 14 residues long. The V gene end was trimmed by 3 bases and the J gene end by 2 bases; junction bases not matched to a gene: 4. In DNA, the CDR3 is TGCGCCAGCAGCTCTGTGACAGGGAACTATGGCTACACCTTC. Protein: CASSSVTGNYGYTF.

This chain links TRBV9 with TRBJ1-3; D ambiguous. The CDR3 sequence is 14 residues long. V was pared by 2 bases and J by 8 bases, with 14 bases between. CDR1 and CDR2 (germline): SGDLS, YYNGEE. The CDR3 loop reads CASSVGRPRDTIYF. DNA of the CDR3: TGTGCCAGCAGCGTCGGTAGGCCTCGGGACACCATATATTTT.